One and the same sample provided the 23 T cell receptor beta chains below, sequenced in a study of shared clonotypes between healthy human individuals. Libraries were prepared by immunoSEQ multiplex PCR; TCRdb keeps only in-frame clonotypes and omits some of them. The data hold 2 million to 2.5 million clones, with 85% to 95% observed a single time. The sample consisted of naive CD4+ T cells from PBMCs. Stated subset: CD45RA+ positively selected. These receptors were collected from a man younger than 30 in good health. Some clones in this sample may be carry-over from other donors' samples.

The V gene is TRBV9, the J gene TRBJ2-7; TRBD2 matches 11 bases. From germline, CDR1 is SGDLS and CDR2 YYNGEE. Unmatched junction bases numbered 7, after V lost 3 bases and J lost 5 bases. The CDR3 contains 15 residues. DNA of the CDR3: TGTGCCAGCAGCGATAGCGGGAGGGCCTCTGACGAGCAGTACTTC. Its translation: CASSDSGRASDEQYF.

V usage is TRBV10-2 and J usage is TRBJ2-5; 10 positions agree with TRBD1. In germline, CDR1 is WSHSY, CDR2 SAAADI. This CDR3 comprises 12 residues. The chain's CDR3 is CASGTGVETQYF. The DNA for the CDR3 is TGCGCATCAGGGACAGGGGTCGAGACCCAGTACTTC.

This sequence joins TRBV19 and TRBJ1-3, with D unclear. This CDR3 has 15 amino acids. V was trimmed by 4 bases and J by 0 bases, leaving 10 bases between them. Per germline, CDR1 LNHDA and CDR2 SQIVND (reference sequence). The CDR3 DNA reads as TGTGCCAGTAGTAGCTTGACTTACTCTGGAAACACCATATATTTT. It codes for CASSSLTYSGNTIYF.

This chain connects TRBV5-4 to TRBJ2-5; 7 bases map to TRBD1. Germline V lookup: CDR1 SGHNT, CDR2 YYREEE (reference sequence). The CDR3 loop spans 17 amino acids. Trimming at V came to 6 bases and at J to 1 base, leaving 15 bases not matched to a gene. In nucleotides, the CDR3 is TGTGCCAGCAACAAAATAGGGACAGCACATGCCCAAGAGACCCAGTACTTC. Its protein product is CASNKIGTAHAQETQYF.

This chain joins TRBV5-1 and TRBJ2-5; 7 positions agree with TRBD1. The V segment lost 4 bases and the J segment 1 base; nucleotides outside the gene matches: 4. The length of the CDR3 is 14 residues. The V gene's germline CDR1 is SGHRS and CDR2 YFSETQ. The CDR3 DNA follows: TGCGCCAGCAGCACACAGGGGACCCAAGAGACCCAGTACTTC. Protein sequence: CASSTQGTQETQYF.

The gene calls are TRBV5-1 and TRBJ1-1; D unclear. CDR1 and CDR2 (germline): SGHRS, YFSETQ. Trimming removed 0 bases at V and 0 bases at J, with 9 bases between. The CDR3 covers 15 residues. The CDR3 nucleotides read TGCGCCAGCAGCTTGGTTGTCAGTATGAACACTGAAGCTTTCTTT. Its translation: CASSLVVSMNTEAFF.

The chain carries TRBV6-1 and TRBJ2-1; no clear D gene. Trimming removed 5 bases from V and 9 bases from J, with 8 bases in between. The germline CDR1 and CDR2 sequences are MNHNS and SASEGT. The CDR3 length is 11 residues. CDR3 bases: TGTGCCAGCAGTCCCCGAGGTGAGCAGTTCTTC. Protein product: CASSPRGEQFF.

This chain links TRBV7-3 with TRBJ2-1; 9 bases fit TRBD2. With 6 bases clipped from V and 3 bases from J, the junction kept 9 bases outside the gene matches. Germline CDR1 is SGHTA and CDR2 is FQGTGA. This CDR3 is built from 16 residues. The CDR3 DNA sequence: TGTGCCAGCAGATCCGGTAGCGGGGGACTCTACAATGAGCAGTTCTTC. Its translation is CASRSGSGGLYNEQFF.

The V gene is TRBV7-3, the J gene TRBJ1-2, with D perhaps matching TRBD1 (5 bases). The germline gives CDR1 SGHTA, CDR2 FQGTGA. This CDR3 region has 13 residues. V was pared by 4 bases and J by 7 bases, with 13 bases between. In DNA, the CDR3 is TGTGCCAGCAGCTCTCCGAACGGGGCTGGCTACACCTTC. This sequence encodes CASSSPNGAGYTF.

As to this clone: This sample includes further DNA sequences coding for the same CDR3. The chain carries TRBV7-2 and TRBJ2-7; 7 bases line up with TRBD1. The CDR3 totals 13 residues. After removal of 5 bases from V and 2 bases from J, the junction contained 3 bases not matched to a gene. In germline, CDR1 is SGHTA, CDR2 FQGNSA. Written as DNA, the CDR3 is TGTGCCAGCAGCCCGGACAGGCCCTACGAGCAGTACTTC. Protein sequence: CASSPDRPYEQYF. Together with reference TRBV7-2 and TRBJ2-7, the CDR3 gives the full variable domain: GAGVSQSPSNKVTEKGKDVELRCDPISGHTALYWYRQSLGQGLEFLIYFQGNSAPDKSGLPSDRFSAERTGGSVSTLTIQRTQQEDSAVYLCASSPDRPYEQYFGPGTRLTVT.

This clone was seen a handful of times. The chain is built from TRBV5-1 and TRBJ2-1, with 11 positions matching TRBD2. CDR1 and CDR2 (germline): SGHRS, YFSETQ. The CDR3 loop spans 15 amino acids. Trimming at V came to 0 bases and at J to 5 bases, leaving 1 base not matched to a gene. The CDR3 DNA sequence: TGCGCCAGCAGCTTGGAGGGACTAGCGGACAATGAGCAGTTCTTC. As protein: CASSLEGLADNEQFF.

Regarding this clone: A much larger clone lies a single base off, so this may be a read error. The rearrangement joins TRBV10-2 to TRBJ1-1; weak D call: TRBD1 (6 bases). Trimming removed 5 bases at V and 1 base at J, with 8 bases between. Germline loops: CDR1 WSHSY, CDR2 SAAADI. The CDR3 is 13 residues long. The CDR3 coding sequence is TGCGCCAGCAGTTTACAGGGGAACACTGAAGCTTTCTTT. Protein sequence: CASSLQGNTEAFF.

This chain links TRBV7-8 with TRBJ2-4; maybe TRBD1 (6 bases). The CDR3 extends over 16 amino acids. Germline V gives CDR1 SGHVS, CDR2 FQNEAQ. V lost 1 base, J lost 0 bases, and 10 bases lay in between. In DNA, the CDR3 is TGTGCCAGCAGCTTAGGACAGGTCTTAGCCAAAAACATTCAGTACTTC. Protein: CASSLGQVLAKNIQYF.

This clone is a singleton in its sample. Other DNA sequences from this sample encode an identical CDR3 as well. DNA for the CDR3: TGCGCCAGCAGACAGGGCTCTGGGGCCAACGTCCTGACTTTC. Translated: CASRQGSGANVLTF. The chain links TRBV5-1 to TRBJ2-6, with D possibly matching TRBD1 (6 bases). Trimming removed 5 bases from V and 0 bases from J, with 6 bases in between. The CDR3 loop spans 14 amino acids. Germline V CDR1 and CDR2: SGHRS, YFSETQ. The full variable domain, in which reference TRBV5-1 and TRBJ2-6 provide the parts outside the CDR3, is KAGVTQTPRYLIKTRGQQVTLSCSPISGHRSVSWYQQTPGQGLQFLFEYFSETQRNKGNFPGRFSGRQFSNSRSEMNVSTLELGDSALYLCASRQGSGANVLTFGAGSRLTVL.

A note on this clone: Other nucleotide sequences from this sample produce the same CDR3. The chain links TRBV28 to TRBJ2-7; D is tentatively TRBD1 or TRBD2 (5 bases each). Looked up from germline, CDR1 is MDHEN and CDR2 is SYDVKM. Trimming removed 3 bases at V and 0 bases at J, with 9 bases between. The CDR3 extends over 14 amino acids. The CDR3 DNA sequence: TGTGCCAGCAGTTTTGGGGGTAGCTCCTACGAGCAGTACTTC. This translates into CASSFGGSSYEQYF.

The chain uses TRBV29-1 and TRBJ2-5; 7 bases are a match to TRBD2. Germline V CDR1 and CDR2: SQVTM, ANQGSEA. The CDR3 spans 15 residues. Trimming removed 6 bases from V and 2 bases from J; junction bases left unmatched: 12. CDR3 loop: CSVQGRGLSQETQYF. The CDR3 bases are TGCAGCGTCCAAGGGAGGGGATTAAGTCAAGAGACCCAGTACTTC.

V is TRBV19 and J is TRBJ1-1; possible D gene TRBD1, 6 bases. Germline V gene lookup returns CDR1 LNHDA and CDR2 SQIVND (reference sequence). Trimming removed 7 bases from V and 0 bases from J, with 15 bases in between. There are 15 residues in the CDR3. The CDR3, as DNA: TGTGCCAGTACCCGAGGGGGATTTGTGAACACTGAAGCTTTCTTT. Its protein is CASTRGGFVNTEAFF.

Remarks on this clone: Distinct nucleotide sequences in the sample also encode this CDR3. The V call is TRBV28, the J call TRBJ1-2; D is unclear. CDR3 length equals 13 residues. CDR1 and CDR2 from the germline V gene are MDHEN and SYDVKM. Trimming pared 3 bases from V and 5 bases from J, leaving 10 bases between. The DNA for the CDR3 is TGTGCCAGCAGTTTCCGGGCTGGTTATGGCTACACCTTC. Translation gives CASSFRAGYGYTF.

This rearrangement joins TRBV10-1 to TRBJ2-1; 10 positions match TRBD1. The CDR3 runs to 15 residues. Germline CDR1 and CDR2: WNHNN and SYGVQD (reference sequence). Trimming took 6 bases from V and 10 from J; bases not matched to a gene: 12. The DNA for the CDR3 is TGCGCCAGCAGACATGACAGGGGGCCTCTAGGAGAGCAGTTCTTC. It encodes CASRHDRGPLGEQFF.

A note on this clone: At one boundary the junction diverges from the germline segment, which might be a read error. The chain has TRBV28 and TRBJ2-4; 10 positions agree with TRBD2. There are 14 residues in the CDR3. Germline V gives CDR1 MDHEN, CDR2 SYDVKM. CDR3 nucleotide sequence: TGTGCCAGCAGTCTAGCGGGAGCCCAAAACATTCAGTACTTC. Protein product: CASSLAGAQNIQYF.

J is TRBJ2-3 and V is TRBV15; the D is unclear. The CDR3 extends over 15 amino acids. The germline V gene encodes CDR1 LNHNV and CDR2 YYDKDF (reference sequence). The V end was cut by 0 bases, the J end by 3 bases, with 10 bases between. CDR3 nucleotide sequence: TGTGCCACCAGCAGAGATAACGTTGGGACAGATACGCAGTATTTT. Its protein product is CATSRDNVGTDTQYF.

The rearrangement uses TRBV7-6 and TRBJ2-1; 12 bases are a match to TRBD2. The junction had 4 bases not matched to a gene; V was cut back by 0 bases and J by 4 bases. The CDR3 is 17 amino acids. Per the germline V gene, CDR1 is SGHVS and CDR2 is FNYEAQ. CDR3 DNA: TGTGCCAGCAGCTTAGCGAAACTAGCGGGAGGATACAATGAGCAGTTCTTC. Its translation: CASSLAKLAGGYNEQFF.

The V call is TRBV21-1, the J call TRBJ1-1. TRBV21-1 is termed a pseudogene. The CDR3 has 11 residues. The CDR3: CAPRKNTEAFF. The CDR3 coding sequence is TGTGCCCCCCGAAAAAACACTGAAGCTTTCTTT.